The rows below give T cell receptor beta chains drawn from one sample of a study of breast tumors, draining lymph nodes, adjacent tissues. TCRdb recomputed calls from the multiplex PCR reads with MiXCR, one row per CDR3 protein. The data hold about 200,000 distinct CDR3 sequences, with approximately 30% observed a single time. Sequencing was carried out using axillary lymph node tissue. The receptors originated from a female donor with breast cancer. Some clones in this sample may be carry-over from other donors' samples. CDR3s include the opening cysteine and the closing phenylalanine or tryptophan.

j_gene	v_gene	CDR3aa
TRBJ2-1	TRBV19	CASSTTGGRDNEQFF
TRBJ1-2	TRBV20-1	CSAQTEPNYGYTF
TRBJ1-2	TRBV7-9	CASSLSSYGYTF
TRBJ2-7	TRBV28	CATTLQGLTGEQYF
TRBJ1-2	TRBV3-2	CASRGVDGYTF
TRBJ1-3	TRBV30	CAWSVGPNSGNTIYF
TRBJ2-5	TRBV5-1	CASSFGGKYQETQYF
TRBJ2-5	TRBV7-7	CASSPTGTVEMETQYF
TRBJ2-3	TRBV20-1	CSARESLNTQYF
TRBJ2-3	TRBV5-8	CASRTGAGGSTDTQYF
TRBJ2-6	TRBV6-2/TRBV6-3	CASSYRRGTRYSSGANVLTF
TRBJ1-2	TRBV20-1	CSAVQGKGYTF
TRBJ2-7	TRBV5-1	CASSLGIQREQYF
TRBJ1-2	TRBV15	CATSRGGGSGYTF
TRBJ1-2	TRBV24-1	CATSFSTGTANYGYTF
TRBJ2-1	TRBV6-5	CASSPGRVNTYNEQFF
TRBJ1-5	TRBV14	CASSRTGEGQPQHF
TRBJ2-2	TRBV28	CASSLGDRVTGELFF
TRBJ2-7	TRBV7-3	CASSAALRGQYF
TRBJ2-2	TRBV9	CASSVSVGAGELFF
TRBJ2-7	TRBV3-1	CASSQRQGKNYEQYF